Listed here are 32 T cell receptor beta chains from one sample, sequenced in a study of identical twins. One entry per CDR3 protein, called by TCRdb with MiXCR from the 5' RACE reads. Among fewer than 450,000 distinct CDR3 sequences listed, approximately 8.7% were seen once. The sequenced sample was naive T cells sorted from blood. These TCRs come from a woman aged 45-65 years in good health.

This clonotype was picked up many times. The chain combines TRBV5-1 with TRBJ2-7, with TRBD1 matching 8 bases. Germline V CDR1 and CDR2: SGHRS, YFSETQ. The CDR3 covers 13 residues. With 6 bases clipped from V and 5 bases from J, the junction kept 7 bases outside the gene matches. In DNA form, the CDR3 reads TGCGCCAGCACCACGGACAGGGTGCACGAGCAGTACTTC. Its protein is CASTTDRVHEQYF.

In the case of this clonotype: A much larger clone sits a single nucleotide away, making a read error possible. This rearrangement joins TRBV29-1 to TRBJ2-7; D gene unclear. From germline, CDR1 is SQVTM and CDR2 ANQGSEA. The CDR3 extends over 13 amino acids. The CDR3 reads CSALTGTGYQQYF. The DNA of the CDR3 is TGCAGCGCACTTACGGGTACCGGCTACCAGCAGTACTTC.

The chain couples TRBV5-1 to TRBJ2-5; maybe TRBD1 (6 bases). V dropped 5 bases and J dropped 5 bases, with 13 bases sitting between them. The CDR3 has 13 residues. The V gene's germline CDR1 is SGHRS and CDR2 YFSETQ. The CDR3 nucleotides read TGCGCCAGCAGGGTGGGGGCCGTGGAGACCCAGTACTTC. This codes for CASRVGAVETQYF.

There are a few counts of this clonotype. V gene TRBV18 combines with J gene TRBJ2-7, with TRBD1 matching over 8 bases. The germline CDR1 and CDR2 sequences are KGHSH and LQKENI. After removal of 2 bases from V and 2 bases from J, the junction contained 5 bases not matched to a gene. CDR3 size: 15 residues. The CDR3, as DNA: TGTGCCAGCTCACCAGGACAGGGCGCTGCCTACGAGCAGTACTTC. Protein: CASSPGQGAAYEQYF.

This clonotype was observed a handful of times. The chain carries TRBV20-1 and TRBJ2-3; the D gene is possibly TRBD2 (6 bases). The germline V gene has CDR1 DFQATT and CDR2 SNEGSKA (reference sequence). The V gene lost 1 base and the J gene lost 2 bases, with 13 bases spanning the gap. This CDR3 comprises 15 residues. This CDR3 reads CSARGDSKFTDTQYF. As DNA, the CDR3 is TGCAGTGCTAGAGGGGACTCCAAGTTCACAGATACGCAGTATTTT.

This clonotype was observed a handful of times. The V call is TRBV7-8, the J call TRBJ2-1, with a weak D call TRBD2 (5 bases). Germline assignment: CDR1 SGHVS and CDR2 FQNEAQ. This CDR3 has 16 amino acids. V was clipped by 0 bases and J by 0 bases, with 9 bases between them. In DNA, the CDR3 is TGTGCCAGCAGCTTAGCCCGGGAAGTCTCCTACAATGAGCAGTTCTTC. Amino acid sequence: CASSLAREVSYNEQFF.

This clonotype was detected many times. The genes are TRBV3-1 and TRBJ2-1, with 8 positions matching TRBD2. In germline, CDR1 is LGHDT, CDR2 YNNKEL (reference sequence). CDR3 length: 17 residues. Trimming took 4 bases from V and 5 from J; bases not matched to a gene: 13. CDR3 region: CASSRLAGTERDNEQFF. CDR3 DNA: TGTGCCAGCAGCCGGCTAGCGGGCACTGAGAGAGACAATGAGCAGTTCTTC.

This clonotype was detected only a few times. The CDR3 nucleotides are TGTGCCAGCAGTTTTCAGGGACAGGGAGGAGAGACCCAGTACTTC. Protein: CASSFQGQGGETQYF. The chain joins TRBV12-3 or TRBV12-4 to TRBJ2-5; 9 nucleotides agree with TRBD1. This CDR3 is built from 15 residues. After removal of 3 bases from V and 4 bases from J, the junction contained 6 bases not matched to a gene.

This clonotype was counted ten times or more. The chain employs TRBV5-1 and TRBJ2-5, with TRBD2 matching 11 bases. Germline CDR1 SGHRS, CDR2 YFSETQ. After removal of 1 base from V and 5 bases from J, the junction contained 10 bases not matched to a gene. CDR3 length equals 17 residues. CDR3 sequence: CASSLLSSASGRETQYF. The CDR3, as DNA: TGCGCCAGCAGCTTGCTCAGCAGCGCTAGCGGGAGGGAGACCCAGTACTTC.

This clonotype was recorded a few times. V is TRBV20-1 and J is TRBJ1-5, with D unclear. Germline V lookup: CDR1 DFQATT, CDR2 SNEGSKA (reference sequence). The CDR3 runs to 16 residues. Trimming pared 0 bases from V and 0 bases from J, leaving 12 bases between. The CDR3 region has the DNA TGCAGTGCTAGAGATGTCGCACGATATAGCAATCAGCCCCAGCATTTT. This encodes CSARDVARYSNQPQHF.

The chain joins TRBV11-2 to TRBJ2-3; 7 bases agree with TRBD2. V was clipped by 5 bases and J by 15 bases; unmatched bases: 14. The CDR3 contains 13 residues. Germline-derived CDR1 and CDR2 are SGHAT and FQNNGV. The CDR3 DNA follows: TGTGCCAGCAGCCGAGAAACCGGACTAGTTGGATATTTT. Amino acid sequence: CASSRETGLVGYF.

This clonotype was detected a few times. V and J are TRBV20-1 and TRBJ2-1, with 9 bases that match TRBD2. Germline loops: CDR1 DFQATT, CDR2 SNEGSKA (reference sequence). With V trimmed by 1 base and J by 9 bases, 7 bases remained unmatched. This CDR3 contains 14 residues. In DNA, the CDR3 is TGCAGTGCTAGAGTGGCTAGCGGGAATCCTGAGCAGTTCTTC. Its translation is CSARVASGNPEQFF.

This clonotype was observed at least ten times. J is TRBJ2-5 and V is TRBV7-8; 8 positions agree with TRBD1. Per the germline V gene, CDR1 is SGHVS and CDR2 is FQNEAQ. V trimming: 1 base; J trimming: 6 bases; junction bases outside the gene matches: 7. The CDR3 length is 15 residues. CDR3 sequence (DNA): TGTGCCAGCAGCTTAGTCCAGGGGGCCGTGAAGACCCAGTACTTC. It is translated as CASSLVQGAVKTQYF.

This clonotype has ten or more counts. This chain connects TRBV4-2 to TRBJ2-1; a possible D gene is TRBD2 (5 bases). V dropped 1 base and J dropped 4 bases, with 11 bases sitting between them. CDR1 and CDR2 from the germline V gene are LGHNA and YNFKEQ. The length of the CDR3 is 15 residues. The CDR3 spells CASSQGLALYNEQFF. The CDR3 DNA follows: TGTGCCAGCAGCCAAGGGTTAGCGCTTTACAATGAGCAGTTCTTC.

This clonotype was recorded many times. V is TRBV5-1 and J is TRBJ1-1; D ambiguous. Trimming took off 6 bases at V and 4 bases at J, with 22 bases between the two ends. The CDR3 runs 16 residues. Germline lookup yields CDR1 SGHRS and CDR2 YFSETQ. DNA for the CDR3: TGCGCCAGCACCCGGAGGGCCCAACCAGGTGGCACTGAAGCTTTCTTT. Translating it yields CASTRRAQPGGTEAFF.

The genes are TRBV28 and TRBJ2-2; 9 bases fit TRBD1. Losses at the gene ends were 1 base for V and 5 bases for J; bases not matched to a gene: 17. Germline lookup yields CDR1 MDHEN and CDR2 SYDVKM. This CDR3 has 20 amino acids. This CDR3 reads CASSLYSGQGPKLRTGELFF. In DNA form, the CDR3 reads TGTGCCAGCAGTTTATATTCGGGACAGGGCCCAAAGTTAAGAACCGGGGAGCTGTTTTTT.

The sample holds many counts of this clonotype. The chain links TRBV10-2 to TRBJ2-1; TRBD2 might be the D (5 bases). V lost 3 bases and J lost 2, with 11 bases in between. The length of the CDR3 is 15 residues. The germline gives CDR1 WSHSY, CDR2 SAAADI. CDR3 DNA: TGCGCCAGCAGTGAACCCGAGCGGACCTACAATGAGCAGTTCTTC. Translated, it gives CASSEPERTYNEQFF.

This clonotype was counted only a few times. The gene calls are TRBV20-1 and TRBJ2-1; TRBD2 matches at 13 bases. The CDR3 consists of 14 residues. V gave up 6 bases and J gave up 9 bases; unmatched junction bases: 8. Germline CDR1 and CDR2: DFQATT and SNEGSKA (reference sequence). This CDR3 is CSALLAGGYSEQFF. The DNA of the CDR3 is TGCAGTGCACTACTAGCGGGAGGGTATAGTGAGCAGTTCTTC.

This clonotype was counted between two and nine times. The chain joins TRBV5-1 to TRBJ2-1; a weak D match, TRBD1 (5 bases). The CDR3 is 13 amino acids. The V gene lost 3 bases and the J gene lost 6 bases, with 10 bases spanning the gap. Looked up from germline, CDR1 is SGHRS and CDR2 is YFSETQ. DNA of the CDR3: TGCGCCAGCAGCTCCCAGGGTTTCAATGAGCAGTTCTTC. This codes for CASSSQGFNEQFF.

The table lists this clonotype with many counts. The V call is TRBV27, the J call TRBJ2-5, with D perhaps matching TRBD1 (6 bases). Germline V gene data show CDR1 as MNHEY and CDR2 as SMNVEV (reference sequence). The CDR3 sequence is 14 residues long. V lost 6 bases, J lost 3 bases, and 14 bases lay in between. CDR3 sequence (DNA): TGTGCCAGCAGGGTAGAAGGGGGAGAAGAGACCCAGTACTTC. Its protein product is CASRVEGGEETQYF.

The rearrangement links TRBV30 to TRBJ2-1; D unclear. The germline V and J ends were trimmed by 8 bases and 7 bases, with 18 bases remaining between them. From germline, CDR1 is GTSNPN and CDR2 SVGIG (reference sequence). This CDR3 has 13 amino acids. Here the CDR3 reads CAVPIRSRNEQFF. Here the CDR3 DNA reads TGTGCCGTACCCATCAGGTCCAGAAATGAGCAGTTCTTC.

The rearrangement uses TRBV11-2 and TRBJ2-5; 14 bases are shared with TRBD2. The CDR3 covers 17 residues. Germline loops: CDR1 SGHAT, CDR2 FQNNGV. J was trimmed by 5 bases and V by 2 bases; bases with no gene match: 7. CDR3 loop: CASSLISGTSGSETQYF. Here the CDR3 DNA reads TGTGCCAGCAGCTTAATCTCCGGGACTAGCGGGAGTGAGACCCAGTACTTC.

This clonotype was recorded a few times. The chain joins TRBV20-1 to TRBJ2-7; D call uncertain. The V end was cut by 0 bases, the J end by 3 bases, with 6 bases between. The germline V gene encodes CDR1 DFQATT and CDR2 SNEGSKA (reference sequence). This CDR3 spans 12 amino acids. CDR3: CSARDVSYEQYF. The CDR3 region has the DNA TGCAGTGCTAGAGATGTTAGCTACGAGCAGTACTTC.

The chain is built from TRBV15 and TRBJ2-1; the match to TRBD2 covers 10 bases. Unmatched junction bases numbered 3, after V lost 1 base and J lost 3 bases. There are 16 residues in the CDR3. The germline V gene encodes CDR1 LNHNV and CDR2 YYDKDF (reference sequence). CDR3 in amino acids: CATSRGLAGFYNEQFF. In DNA form, the CDR3 reads TGTGCCACCAGCAGAGGACTAGCGGGCTTCTACAATGAGCAGTTCTTC. The entire variable domain, with the rest obtained from reference TRBV15 and TRBJ2-1, is as follows: DAMVIQNPRYQVTQFGKPVTLSCSQTLNHNVMYWYQQKSSQAPKLLFHYYDKDFNNEADTPDNFQSRRPNTSFCFLDIRSPGLGDTAMYLCATSRGLAGFYNEQFFGPGTRLTVL.

A few counts support this clonotype. The chain links TRBV12-3 or TRBV12-4 to TRBJ2-5, with 8 bases matching TRBD2. The V segment lost 3 bases and the J segment 5 bases; nucleotides outside the gene matches: 14. The CDR3 has 17 amino acids. This CDR3 reads CASSLGPPEPGGETQYF. Here the CDR3 DNA reads TGTGCCAGCAGTTTGGGACCGCCAGAACCGGGGGGGGAGACCCAGTACTTC.

The chain joins TRBV7-9 to TRBJ2-5; 9 nucleotides agree with TRBD1. The CDR3 has 16 residues. CDR1 and CDR2 from the germline V gene are SEHNR and FQNEAQ (reference sequence). The V segment lost 5 bases and the J segment 0 bases; nucleotides outside the gene matches: 7. The CDR3 nucleotides read TGTGCCAGCAGCCCCAGGACAGGGGTAGACCAAGAGACCCAGTACTTC. This sequence encodes CASSPRTGVDQETQYF.

This clonotype was seen ten or more times. The chain recombines TRBV6-6 with TRBJ2-7, with TRBD2 matching over 11 bases. Germline V gene sequence: CDR1 MNHNY, CDR2 SVGAGI (reference sequence). This CDR3 comprises 15 residues. J was trimmed by 7 bases and V by 5 bases; bases with no gene match: 10. The CDR3 sequence: CASSHRLAGYREQYF. The CDR3 coding sequence is TGTGCCAGCAGTCACAGACTAGCGGGATATCGTGAGCAGTACTTC.

This clonotype was recorded a few times. The chain combines TRBV9 with TRBJ2-6; D may be TRBD1 (5 bases). This CDR3 comprises 18 residues. The V end lost 0 bases, the J end lost 1 base, and 14 bases lay between the germline ends. Per the germline V gene, CDR1 is SGDLS and CDR2 is YYNGEE. CDR3 region: CASSVAGQGLSGANVLTF. The CDR3 nucleotides are TGTGCCAGCAGCGTAGCTGGGCAGGGCTTATCTGGGGCCAACGTCCTGACTTTC.

This clonotype was counted a few times. This chain uses TRBV20-1 with TRBJ1-1; D is uncertain. The CDR3 is 12 amino acids. CDR1 and CDR2 from the germline V gene are DFQATT and SNEGSKA (reference sequence). CDR3 in amino acids: CRARRSNTEAFF. For the CDR3, the DNA is TGCAGGGCCCGCAGGTCGAACACTGAAGCTTTCTTT.

This clonotype has just a few counts. The rearrangement uses TRBV4-1 and TRBJ2-7; 9 bases fit TRBD2. The germline V gene encodes CDR1 MGHRA and CDR2 YSYEKL. The CDR3 consists of 16 residues. Trimming at V came to 0 bases and at J to 4 bases, leaving 7 bases not matched to a gene. This chain's CDR3 is CASSQDPDSGRYEQYF. CDR3 nucleotides: TGCGCCAGCAGCCAAGATCCGGATAGCGGGAGATACGAGCAGTACTTC.

This chain uses TRBV20-1 with TRBJ2-2; D uncertain. V dropped 1 base and J dropped 5 bases, with 8 bases sitting between them. The CDR3 consists of 13 residues. Germline CDR1 and CDR2: DFQATT and SNEGSKA (reference sequence). Here the CDR3 DNA reads TGCAGTGCTAGAGGTGCGGAGACCGGGGAGCTGTTTTTT. Amino acids: CSARGAETGELFF.

This clonotype was seen ten or more times. V usage is TRBV5-1 and J usage is TRBJ2-1; no definite D call. CDR1 and CDR2 from the germline V gene are SGHRS and YFSETQ. V was pared by 0 bases and J by 7 bases, with 8 bases between. CDR3 length: 13 residues. The CDR3 here is CASSLASANEQFF. DNA for the CDR3: TGCGCCAGCAGCTTGGCCTCGGCGAATGAGCAGTTCTTC.